This TCR beta chain was captured in a study of blood T cell repertoires in COVID-19. Study overall: The United States, Italy and Spain supplied acute and convalescent COVID-19 samples. T cells, B-cell-depleted T cells, or PBMCs supplied cDNA or gDNA.

Under the authors' procedure: The assay estimated nucleated cells by amplifying reference gene primers. Produced via immunoSEQ multiplex PCR; TCRdb's table is partial and in-frame only. V, J and clone size reflect that table, while D and trimming were determined from the DNA. The sample carries approximately 52,000 clones, about 88% recorded once. The sample taken for sequencing was peripheral blood. This TCR was sampled from a man aged 55-75 years with acute or convalescent COVID-19.

CDR3 sequence reads: CASSLGRGEADHEQYF. The CDR3 DNA is TGTGCCAGCAGCTTAGGAAGGGGCGAAGCCGACCACGAGCAGTACTTC. The chain joins TRBV7-6 to TRBJ2-7, with D possibly matching TRBD1 (5 bases). Germline CDR1 and CDR2: SGHVS and FNYEAQ. CDR3 length equals 16 residues. V was shortened by 1 base and J by 5 bases, with 18 bases between the two germline ends.